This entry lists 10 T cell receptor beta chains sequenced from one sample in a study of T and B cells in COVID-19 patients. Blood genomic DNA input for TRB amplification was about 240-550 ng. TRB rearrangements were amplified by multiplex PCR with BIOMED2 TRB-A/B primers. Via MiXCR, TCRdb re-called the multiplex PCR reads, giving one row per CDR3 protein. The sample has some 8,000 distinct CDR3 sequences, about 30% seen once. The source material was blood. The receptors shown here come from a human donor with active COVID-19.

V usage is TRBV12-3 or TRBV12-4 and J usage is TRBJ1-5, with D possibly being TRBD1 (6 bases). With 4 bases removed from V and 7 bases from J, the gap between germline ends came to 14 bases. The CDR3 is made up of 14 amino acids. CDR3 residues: CASSSRGRGQPQHF. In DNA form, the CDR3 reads TGTGCCAGCAGTTCCCGGGGCAGGGGACAGCCCCAGCATTTT.

CDR3 in amino acids: CASSYPVGPRGAEAFF. In DNA, the CDR3 is TGTGCCAGCAGTTACCCGGTTGGACCGCGGGGGGCTGAAGCTTTCTTT. The chain recombines TRBV6-6 with TRBJ1-1; D is perhaps TRBD1 (5 bases). Per the germline V gene, CDR1 is MNHNY and CDR2 is SVGAGI (reference sequence). The CDR3 extends over 16 amino acids. Trimming shortened V by 2 bases and J by 6 bases, and 19 bases separated the two germline ends.

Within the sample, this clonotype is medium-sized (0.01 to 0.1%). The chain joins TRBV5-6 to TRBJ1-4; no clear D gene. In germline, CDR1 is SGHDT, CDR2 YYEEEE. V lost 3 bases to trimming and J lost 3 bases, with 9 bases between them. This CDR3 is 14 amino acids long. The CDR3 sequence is CASSSGLPNEKLFF. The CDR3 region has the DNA TGTGCCAGCAGCTCAGGCCTGCCTAATGAAAAACTGTTTTTT.

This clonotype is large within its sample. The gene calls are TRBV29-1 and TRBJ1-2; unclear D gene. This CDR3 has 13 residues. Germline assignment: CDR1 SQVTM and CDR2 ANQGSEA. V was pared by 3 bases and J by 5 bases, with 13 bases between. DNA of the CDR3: TGCAGCGTTGAGTTCAGGCCTCCTTATGGCTACACCTTC. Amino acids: CSVEFRPPYGYTF.

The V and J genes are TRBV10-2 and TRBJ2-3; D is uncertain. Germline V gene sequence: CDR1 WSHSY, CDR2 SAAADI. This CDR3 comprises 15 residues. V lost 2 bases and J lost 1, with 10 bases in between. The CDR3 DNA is TGCGCCAGCAGTGAGAGGAGTAGGGGCACAGATACGCAGTATTTT. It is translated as CASSERSRGTDTQYF.

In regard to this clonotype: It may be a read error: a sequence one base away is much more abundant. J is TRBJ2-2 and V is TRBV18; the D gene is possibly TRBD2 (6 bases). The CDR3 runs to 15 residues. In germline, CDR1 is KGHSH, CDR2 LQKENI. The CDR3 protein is CASSPEWGNTGGLFF. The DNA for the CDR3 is TGTGCCAGCTCACCTGAGTGGGGGAACACCGGGGGGCTGTTTTTT. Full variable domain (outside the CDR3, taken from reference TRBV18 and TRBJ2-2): NAGVMQNPRHLVRRRGQEARLRCSPMKGHSHVYWYRQLPEEGLKFMVYLQKENIIDESGMPKERFSAEFPKEGPSILRIQQVVRGDSAAYFCASSPEWGNTGGLFFGEGSRLTVL.

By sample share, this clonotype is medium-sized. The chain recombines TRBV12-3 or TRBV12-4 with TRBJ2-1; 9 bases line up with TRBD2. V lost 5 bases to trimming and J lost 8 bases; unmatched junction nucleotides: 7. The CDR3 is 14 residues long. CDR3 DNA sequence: TGTGCCAGCAGTATGGGACTAGCTAGCGATGAGCAGTTCTTC. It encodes CASSMGLASDEQFF.

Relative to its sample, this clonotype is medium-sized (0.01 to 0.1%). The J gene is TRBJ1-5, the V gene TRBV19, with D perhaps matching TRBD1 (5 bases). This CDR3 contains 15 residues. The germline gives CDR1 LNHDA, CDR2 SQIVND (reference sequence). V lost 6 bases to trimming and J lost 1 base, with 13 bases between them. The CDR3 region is CASSQQDLSNQPQHF. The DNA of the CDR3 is TGTGCCAGTAGCCAACAGGACCTGAGCAATCAGCCCCAGCATTTT.

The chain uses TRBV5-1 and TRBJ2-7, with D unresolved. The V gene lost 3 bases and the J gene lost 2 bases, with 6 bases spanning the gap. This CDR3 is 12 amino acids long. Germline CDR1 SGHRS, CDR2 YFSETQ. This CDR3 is CASSSLTYEQYF. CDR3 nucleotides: TGCGCCAGCAGCTCCCTGACCTACGAGCAGTACTTC.

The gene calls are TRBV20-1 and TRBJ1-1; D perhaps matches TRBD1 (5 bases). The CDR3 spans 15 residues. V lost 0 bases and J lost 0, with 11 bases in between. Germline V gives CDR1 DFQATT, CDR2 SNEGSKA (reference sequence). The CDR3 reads CSARDLGDLNTEAFF. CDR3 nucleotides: TGCAGTGCTAGAGATCTGGGGGACCTGAACACTGAAGCTTTCTTT.